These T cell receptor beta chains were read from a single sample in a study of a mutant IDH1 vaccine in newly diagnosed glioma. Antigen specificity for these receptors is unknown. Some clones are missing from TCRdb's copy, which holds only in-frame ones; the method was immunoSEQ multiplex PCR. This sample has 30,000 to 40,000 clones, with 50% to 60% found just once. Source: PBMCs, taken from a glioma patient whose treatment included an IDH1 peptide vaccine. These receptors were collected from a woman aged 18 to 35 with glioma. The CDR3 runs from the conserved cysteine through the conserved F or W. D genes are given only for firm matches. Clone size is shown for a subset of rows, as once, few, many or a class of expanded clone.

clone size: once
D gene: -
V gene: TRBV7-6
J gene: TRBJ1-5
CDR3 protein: CASSLGSHSNQPQHF
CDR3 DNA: TGTGCCAGCAGCTTAGGGTCTCATAGCAATCAGCCCCAGCATTTT

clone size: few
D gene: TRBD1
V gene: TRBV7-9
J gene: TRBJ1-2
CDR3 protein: CASSLSRDSLGYTF
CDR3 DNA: TGTGCCAGCAGCTTAAGCCGGGACAGCCTTGGCTACACCTTC

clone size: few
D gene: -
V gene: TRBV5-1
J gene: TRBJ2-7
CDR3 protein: CASSLNGGGLYEQYF
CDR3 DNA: TGCGCCAGCAGCTTGAATGGCGGGGGCCTCTACGAGCAGTACTTC

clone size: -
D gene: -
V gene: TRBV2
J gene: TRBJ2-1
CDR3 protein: CASREPTSNEQFF
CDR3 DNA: TGTGCCAGCAGGGAACCAACTAGCAATGAGCAGTTCTTC

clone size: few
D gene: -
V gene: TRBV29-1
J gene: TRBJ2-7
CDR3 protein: CSVAETGRTYEQYF
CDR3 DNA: TGCAGCGTTGCAGAGACTGGACGAACCTACGAGCAGTACTTC

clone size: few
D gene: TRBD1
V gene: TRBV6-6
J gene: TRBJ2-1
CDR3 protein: CASSPGTGSYEQFF
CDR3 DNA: TGTGCCAGCAGCCCCGGGACAGGGTCATATGAGCAGTTCTTC

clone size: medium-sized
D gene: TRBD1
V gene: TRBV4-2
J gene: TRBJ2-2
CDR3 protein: CASSQGQGDTGELFF
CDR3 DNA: TGTGCCAGCAGCCAAGGACAGGGGGACACCGGGGAGCTGTTTTTT

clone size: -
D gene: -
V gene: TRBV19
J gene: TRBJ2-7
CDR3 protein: CASTPTASSSYEQYF
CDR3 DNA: TGTGCCAGTACCCCAACCGCGAGTTCTTCCTACGAGCAGTACTTC

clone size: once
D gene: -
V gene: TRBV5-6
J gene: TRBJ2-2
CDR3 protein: CASSLRANTGELFF
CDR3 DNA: TGTGCCAGCAGCTTGCGGGCCAACACCGGGGAGCTGTTTTTT

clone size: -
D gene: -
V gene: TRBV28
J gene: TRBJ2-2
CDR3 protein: CASSLYSSATGELFF
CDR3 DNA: TGTGCCAGCAGTTTATATTCTTCGGCCACCGGGGAGCTGTTTTTT

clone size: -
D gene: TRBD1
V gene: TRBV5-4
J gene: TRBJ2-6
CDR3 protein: CASSLGMVRGRSGANVLTF
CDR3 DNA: TGTGCCAGCAGCTTGGGGATGGTCAGGGGGCGGTCTGGGGCCAACGTCCTGACTTTC

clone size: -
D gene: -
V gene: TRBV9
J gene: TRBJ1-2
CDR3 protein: CASGGESGDYGYTF
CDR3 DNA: TGTGCCAGCGGGGGGGAATCCGGCGACTATGGCTACACCTTC

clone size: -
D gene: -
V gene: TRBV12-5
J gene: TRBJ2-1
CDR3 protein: CASGFLAEGNEQFF
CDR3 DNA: TGTGCTAGTGGTTTTTTAGCTGAGGGCAATGAGCAGTTCTTC

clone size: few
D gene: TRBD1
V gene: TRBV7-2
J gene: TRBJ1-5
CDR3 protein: CASSLWAGGFQPQHF
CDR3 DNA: TGTGCCAGCAGCTTATGGGCAGGGGGCTTTCAGCCCCAGCATTTT

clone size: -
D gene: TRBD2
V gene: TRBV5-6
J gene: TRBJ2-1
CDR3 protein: CASSWQLAGDRNEQFF
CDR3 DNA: TGTGCCAGCAGCTGGCAACTAGCGGGAGATAGAAATGAGCAGTTCTTC

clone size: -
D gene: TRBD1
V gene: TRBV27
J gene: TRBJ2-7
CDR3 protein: CASRGTGTNEQYF
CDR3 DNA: TGTGCCAGCAGGGGGACAGGGACTAACGAGCAGTACTTC

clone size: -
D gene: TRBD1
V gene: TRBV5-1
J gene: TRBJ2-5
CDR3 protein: CASSFSGTGEETQYF
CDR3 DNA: TGCGCCAGCAGCTTCTCCGGGACAGGGGAAGAGACCCAGTACTTC

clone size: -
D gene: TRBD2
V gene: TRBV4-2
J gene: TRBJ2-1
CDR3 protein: CASSPKTSWHEQFF
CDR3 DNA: TGTGCCAGCAGCCCAAAGACTAGCTGGCATGAGCAGTTCTTC

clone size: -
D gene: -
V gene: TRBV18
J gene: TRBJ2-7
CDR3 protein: CASSPPGVEQYF
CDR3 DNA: TGTGCCAGCTCACCACCTGGCGTCGAGCAGTACTTC

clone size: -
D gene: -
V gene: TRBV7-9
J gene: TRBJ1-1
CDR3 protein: CASSPMGDRTEAFF
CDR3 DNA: TGTGCCAGCAGCCCGATGGGGGATAGGACTGAAGCTTTCTTT

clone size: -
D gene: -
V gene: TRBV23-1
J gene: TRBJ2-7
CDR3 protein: CASSQSCKGPYEQYF
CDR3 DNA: TGCGCCAGCAGTCAATCATGTAAGGGACCCTACGAGCAGTACTTC

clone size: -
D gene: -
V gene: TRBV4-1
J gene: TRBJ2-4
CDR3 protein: CASSQEKRSNIQYF
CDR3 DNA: TGCGCCAGCAGCCAAGAGAAGCGTAGCAACATTCAGTACTTC

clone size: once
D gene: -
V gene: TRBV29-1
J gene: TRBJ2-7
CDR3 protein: CSVEREYEQYF
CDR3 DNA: TGCAGCGTTGAGAGGGAGTACGAGCAGTACTTC

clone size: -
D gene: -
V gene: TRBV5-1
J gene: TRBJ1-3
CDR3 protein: CASSLGLQGFSGNTIYF
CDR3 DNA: TGCGCCAGCAGCTTGGGACTACAGGGCTTCTCTGGAAACACCATATATTTT

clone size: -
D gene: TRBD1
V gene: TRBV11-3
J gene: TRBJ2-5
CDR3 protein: CASRGQNQETQYF
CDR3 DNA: TGTGCCAGCAGGGGACAGAACCAAGAGACCCAGTACTTC

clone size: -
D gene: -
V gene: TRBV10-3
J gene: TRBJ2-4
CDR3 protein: CAISESSWMLRYF
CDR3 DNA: TGTGCCATCAGTGAGTCGAGCTGGATGCTCCGGTACTTC

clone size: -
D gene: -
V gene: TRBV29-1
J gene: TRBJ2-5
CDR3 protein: CSAELGEETQYF
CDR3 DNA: TGCAGCGCAGAACTGGGGGAGGAGACCCAGTACTTC

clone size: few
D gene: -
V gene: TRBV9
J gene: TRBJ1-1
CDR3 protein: CASSPLGREAFF
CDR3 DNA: TGTGCCAGCAGCCCCCTTGGACGGGAAGCTTTCTTT

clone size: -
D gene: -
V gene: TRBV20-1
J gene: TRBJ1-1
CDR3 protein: CSALENTEAFF
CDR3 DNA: TGCAGTGCTTTAGAGAACACTGAAGCTTTCTTT

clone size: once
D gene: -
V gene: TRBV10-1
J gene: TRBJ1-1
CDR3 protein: CASTRMPLNTEAFF
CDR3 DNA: TGCGCCAGCACCCGCATGCCCCTGAACACTGAAGCTTTCTTT

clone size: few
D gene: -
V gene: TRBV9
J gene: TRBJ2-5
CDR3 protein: CASSVDGGGETQYF
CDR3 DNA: TGTGCCAGCAGCGTAGACGGGGGAGGAGAGACCCAGTACTTC

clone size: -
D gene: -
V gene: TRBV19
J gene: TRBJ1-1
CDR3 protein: CASSMDSLRPGHAEAFF
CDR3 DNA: TGTGCCAGTAGTATGGATTCACTCAGGCCGGGGCACGCTGAAGCTTTCTTT

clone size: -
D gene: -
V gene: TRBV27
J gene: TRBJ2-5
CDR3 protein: CASSSTSLLQETQYF
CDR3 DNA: TGTGCCAGCAGTTCCACTAGCCTCCTCCAAGAGACCCAGTACTTC

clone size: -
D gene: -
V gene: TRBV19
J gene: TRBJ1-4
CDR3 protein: CASSPGRGAAATNEKLFF
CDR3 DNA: TGTGCCAGTAGTCCCGGTAGGGGGGCGGCCGCAACTAATGAAAAACTGTTTTTT

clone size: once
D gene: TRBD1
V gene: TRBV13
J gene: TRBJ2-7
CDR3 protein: CASSSAAGDSRQGAYEQYF
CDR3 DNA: TGTGCCAGCAGCTCCGCCGCCGGGGACTCTCGACAGGGGGCCTACGAGCAGTACTTC

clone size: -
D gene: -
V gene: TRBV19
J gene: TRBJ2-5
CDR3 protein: CASSMGAQETQYF
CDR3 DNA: TGTGCCAGTAGTATGGGGGCCCAAGAGACCCAGTACTTC

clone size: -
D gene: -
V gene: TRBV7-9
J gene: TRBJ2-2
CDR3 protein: CASTVTGMNTGELFF
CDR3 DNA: TGTGCCAGCACAGTAACAGGGATGAACACCGGGGAGCTGTTTTTT

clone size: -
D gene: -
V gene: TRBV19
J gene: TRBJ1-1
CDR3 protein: CASSPIPWAISTNTEAFF
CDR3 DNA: TGTGCCAGTAGTCCTATTCCATGGGCCATATCGACGAACACTGAAGCTTTCTTT

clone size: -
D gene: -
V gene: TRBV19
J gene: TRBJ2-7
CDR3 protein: CASSTPGQTYEQYF
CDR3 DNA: TGTGCCAGTAGTACGCCAGGACAGACCTACGAGCAGTACTTC